These 24 T cell receptor beta chains originate from one sample sequenced in a study of blood T cells in healthy people across ages. A sample-barcoded 5' primer and a J-beta primer mix were used in a second PCR of roughly 6 to 11 cycles. TCRdb recomputed calls from the 5' RACE reads with MiXCR, one row per CDR3 protein. The table lists about 730,000 distinct CDR3 sequences, roughly 43% of them singletons. Sequenced input: blood. Receptors originate from a woman aged 60 to 75 in good health.

Details on this clonotype: At one end the junction does not follow the germline gene, possibly because of a read error. The V and J genes are TRBV6-2 or TRBV6-3 and TRBJ2-1; D might be TRBD1 (6 bases). CDR1 and CDR2 from the germline V gene are MNHEY and SVGEGT. The CDR3 contains 15 residues. The CDR3 sequence is CASTLGGNSNNEQFF. The DNA of the CDR3 is TGTGCCAGCACCCTAGGGGGTAACTCCAACAATGAGCAGTTCTTC.

This chain joins TRBV7-6 and TRBJ2-7; D remains ambiguous. There are 16 residues in the CDR3. Trimming left V 5 bases short and J 0 bases short, with 17 bases between. From germline, CDR1 is SGHVS and CDR2 FNYEAQ. This CDR3 reads CASSGDQAWSSYEQYF. CDR3 DNA: TGTGCCAGCAGCGGAGACCAAGCGTGGAGCTCCTACGAGCAGTACTTC.

This chain connects TRBV6-2 or TRBV6-3 to TRBJ1-5; TRBD1 is a possible D gene (6 bases). The V end lost 5 bases, the J end lost 4 bases, and 21 bases lay between the germline ends. This CDR3 has 17 residues. Germline V CDR1 and CDR2: MNHEY, SVGEGT. In nucleotides, the CDR3 is TGTGCCAGCAGTGGGGACACCCTGAGGAGTCTTAATCAGCCCCAGCATTTT. Translation gives CASSGDTLRSLNQPQHF.

This rearrangement joins TRBV5-1 to TRBJ1-2, with 12 bases identical to TRBD1. Germline V gives CDR1 SGHRS, CDR2 YFSETQ. With V trimmed by 7 bases and J by 6 bases, 10 bases remained unmatched. The CDR3 runs 15 residues. CDR3 sequence (DNA): TGCGCCAGCCAAACCGGGACAGGGGGCGCAAATGGCTACACCTTC. This sequence encodes CASQTGTGGANGYTF.

This clonotype was detected only a few times. The gene calls are TRBV12-3 or TRBV12-4 and TRBJ2-7; possible D gene TRBD1, 6 bases. Trimming removed 5 bases at V and 3 bases at J, with 20 bases between. CDR3 length: 16 amino acids. CDR3: CASSPDRTALHYEQYF. DNA of the CDR3: TGTGCCAGCAGTCCTGACAGGACAGCATTACACTACGAGCAGTACTTC.

For this clonotype: A much larger clone differs from this one at a single base, so this may be a read error. This chain uses TRBV30 with TRBJ2-1; possible D gene TRBD2, 5 bases. The DNA end lines up better with TRBJ2-7; the J call may be wrong. Per the germline V gene, CDR1 is GTSNPN and CDR2 is SVGIG (reference sequence). The CDR3 loop spans 13 amino acids. Written as DNA, the CDR3 is TGTGCCTGGAGCCGGGGTCTGGGGAATGAGCAGTACTTC. Protein: CAWSRGLGNEQYF.

This clonotype was seen ten or more times. This chain joins TRBV20-1 and TRBJ2-7, with D perhaps TRBD1 (6 bases). Germline V CDR1 and CDR2: DFQATT, SNEGSKA (reference sequence). V lost 0 bases to trimming and J lost 5 bases, with 17 bases between them. This CDR3 contains 15 residues. The CDR3 protein is CSARDSGQGRHEQYF. The DNA for the CDR3 is TGCAGTGCTAGAGATTCGGGGCAGGGGAGACACGAGCAGTACTTC.

This rearrangement joins TRBV11-2 to TRBJ2-5, with 11 bases that match TRBD2. This CDR3 has 15 residues. Germline values: CDR1 SGHAT, CDR2 FQNNGV. V gave up 5 bases and J gave up 3 bases; unmatched junction bases: 5. The CDR3 loop reads CASSIGTSGEETQYF. CDR3 sequence (DNA): TGTGCCAGCAGCATCGGGACTAGCGGAGAAGAGACCCAGTACTTC.

The chain combines TRBV12-3 or TRBV12-4 with TRBJ1-3; D possibly corresponds to TRBD1 (5 bases). Trimming removed 5 bases at V and 0 bases at J, with 5 bases between. The CDR3 is 13 amino acids. The chain's CDR3 is CASSDSSGNTIYF. DNA for the CDR3: TGTGCCAGCAGTGACAGCTCTGGAAACACCATATATTTT.

The genes are TRBV18 and TRBJ2-7, with D possibly matching TRBD1 (7 bases). This CDR3 is 16 amino acids long. Germline-derived CDR1 and CDR2 are KGHSH and LQKENI. Trimming took 0 bases from V and 3 from J, leaving 15 bases between them. CDR3 sequence reads: CASSPPWAGGGYEQYF. The CDR3 DNA is TGTGCCAGCTCACCACCTTGGGCAGGGGGAGGCTACGAGCAGTACTTC.

The table lists this clonotype with a few counts. The chain recombines TRBV9 with TRBJ2-3; D unclear. The CDR3 totals 14 residues. CDR1 and CDR2 (germline): SGDLS, YYNGEE. The V and J ends lost 4 bases and 5 bases respectively, with 14 bases between them. The CDR3 sequence: CASSRPSVGDTQYF. The CDR3 DNA reads TGTGCCAGCAGCAGACCCTCGGTTGGAGATACGCAGTATTTT.

This chain links TRBV7-9 with TRBJ2-1; D remains unclear. The CDR3 sequence is 12 residues long. From germline, CDR1 is SEHNR and CDR2 FQNEAQ (reference sequence). V was shortened by 4 bases and J by 8 bases, with 9 bases between the two germline ends. CDR3 protein: CASSSPGYEQFF. The CDR3 DNA reads as TGTGCCAGCAGCTCCCCAGGCTATGAGCAGTTCTTC. The variable domain in full, with the rest retrieved from reference TRBV7-9 and TRBJ2-1, is DTGVSQNPRHKITKRGQNVTFRCDPISEHNRLYWYRQTLGQGPEFLTYFQNEAQLEKSRLLSDRFSAERPKGSFSTLEIQRTEQGDSAMYLCASSSPGYEQFFGPGTRLTVL.

This clonotype was counted between two and nine times. The rearrangement joins TRBV24-1 to TRBJ1-6; D not resolved. Germline values: CDR1 KGHDR, CDR2 SFDVKD. The CDR3 is 19 residues long. V lost 1 base, J lost 9 bases, and 24 bases lay in between. The CDR3 DNA follows: TGTGCCACCAGTGATTTTGGGGTCAATGAATATGATTACAGTTCACCCCTCCACTTT. Residues: CATSDFGVNEYDYSSPLHF.

The chain is built from TRBV7-3 and TRBJ2-1; D unresolved. The V and J ends lost 1 base and 8 bases respectively, with 6 bases between them. The CDR3 consists of 12 residues. Germline loops: CDR1 SGHTA, CDR2 FQGTGA. Here the CDR3 reads CASSLSSDEQFF. CDR3 bases: TGTGCCAGCAGCTTAAGCTCGGATGAGCAGTTCTTC.

V is TRBV5-4 and J is TRBJ1-2; D may be TRBD1 (6 bases). This CDR3 is 14 amino acids long. Per the germline V gene, CDR1 is SGHNT and CDR2 is YYREEE (reference sequence). V was cut by 0 bases and J by 7 bases, with 13 bases left in between. For the CDR3, the DNA is TGTGCCAGCAGCTTGGAGGCAGGGGCAGGTGGCTACACCTTC. It codes for CASSLEAGAGGYTF.

V usage is TRBV12-3 or TRBV12-4 and J usage is TRBJ2-3; TRBD2 matches 9 bases. V was pared by 1 base and J by 3 bases, with 8 bases of the junction left unmatched. CDR3 size: 17 residues. The CDR3 region has the DNA TGTGCCAGCAGTTTAGGATTCGCGGGAGGGGATACAGATACGCAGTATTTT. Its protein product is CASSLGFAGGDTDTQYF.

CDR3: CASILGAGGQGNEQFF. In DNA, the CDR3 is TGTGCCAGCATCCTAGGGGCGGGAGGGCAAGGCAATGAGCAGTTCTTC. The rearrangement uses TRBV28 and TRBJ2-1; 9 bases are shared with TRBD2. This CDR3 spans 16 amino acids. Germline CDR1 and CDR2: MDHEN and SYDVKM. V dropped 7 bases and J dropped 6; count of bases not matched to a gene: 13.

The chain combines TRBV28 with TRBJ2-4, with D perhaps TRBD1 or TRBD2 (5 bases each). This CDR3 spans 14 amino acids. The germline V gene encodes CDR1 MDHEN and CDR2 SYDVKM. The V gene lost 4 bases and the J gene lost 15 bases, with 22 bases spanning the gap. The CDR3 is CASSSTRGGQTTYF. The CDR3 DNA reads TGTGCCAGCAGTTCTACTCGGGGCGGGCAAACTACGTACTTC.

V usage is TRBV12-3 or TRBV12-4 and J usage is TRBJ1-2; D uncertain. This CDR3 is built from 12 residues. V lost 5 bases to trimming and J lost 5 bases, with 9 bases between them. The CDR3 here is CASSPVGYGYTF. The DNA of the CDR3 is TGTGCCAGCAGTCCCGTTGGGTATGGCTACACCTTC.

V gene TRBV29-1 combines with J gene TRBJ1-4, with 9 bases that match TRBD1. Trimming removed 5 bases from V and 7 bases from J; junction bases left unmatched: 8. Germline V gives CDR1 SQVTM, CDR2 ANQGSEA. This CDR3 spans 14 amino acids. The CDR3 DNA reads TGCAGCGTTATCGGGGACAGGGATCGTGAAAAACTGTTTTTT. Protein: CSVIGDRDREKLFF. The variable domain in full, with the rest retrieved from reference TRBV29-1 and TRBJ1-4, is SAVISQKPSRDICQRGTSLTIQCQVDSQVTMMFWYRQQPGQSLTLIATANQGSEATYESGFVIDKFPISRPNLTFSTLTVSNMSPEDSSIYLCSVIGDRDREKLFFGSGTQLSVL.

V usage is TRBV10-3 and J usage is TRBJ2-5; TRBD2 aligns across 9 bases. Near its end, the DNA agrees better with TRBJ2-7, so the J call may be wrong. From germline, CDR1 is ENHRY and CDR2 SYGVKD. The CDR3 runs 14 residues. CDR3 loop: CAIRDPSGIDEQYF. CDR3 nucleotide sequence: TGTGCCATCAGGGACCCTAGCGGGATTGACGAGCAGTACTTC.

Remarks on this clonotype: A much larger clone sits a single nucleotide away, making a read error possible. This chain joins TRBV20-1 and TRBJ1-2; D is unclear. Germline CDR1 reads DFQATT; CDR2 reads SNEGSKA (reference sequence). The CDR3 contains 14 residues. In DNA form, the CDR3 reads TGCAGTGCTAGAGTACCGGGATCGCGCTATGGCTACATCTTC. Amino acid sequence: CSARVPGSRYGYIF.

This chain joins TRBV7-2 and TRBJ1-4, with a weak D call TRBD1 (5 bases). The V gene lost 5 bases and the J gene lost 0 bases, with 13 bases spanning the gap. The length of the CDR3 is 16 residues. Per the germline V gene, CDR1 is SGHTA and CDR2 is FQGNSA. The CDR3: CASSPRGGATNEKLFF. CDR3 DNA sequence: TGTGCCAGCAGCCCAAGGGGTGGTGCAACTAATGAAAAACTGTTTTTT. The full variable domain, its missing parts supplied by reference TRBV7-2 and TRBJ1-4, is GAGVSQSPSNKVTEKGKDVELRCDPISGHTALYWYRQSLGQGLEFLIYFQGNSAPDKSGLPSDRFSAERTGGSVSTLTIQRTQQEDSAVYLCASSPRGGATNEKLFFGSGTQLSVL.

This CDR3 reads CSGGTGGSNEQYF. The CDR3 DNA reads as TGCAGCGGCGGGACAGGGGGATCGAACGAGCAGTACTTC. This sequence joins TRBV29-1 and TRBJ2-7; 11 bases fit TRBD1. Trimming at V came to 7 bases and at J to 5 bases, leaving 7 bases not matched to a gene. This CDR3 is 13 amino acids long. CDR1 SQVTM and CDR2 ANQGSEA come from the germline V gene.